The rows below give T cell receptor beta chains drawn from one sample of a study of T cells after yellow fever vaccination. A single record per CDR3 protein comes from TCRdb applying MiXCR to the 5' RACE reads. The data contain just under 600,000 distinct CDR3 sequences, roughly 14% of them singletons. The source was PBMCs, collected on the day of the yellow fever booster vaccination. Receptor source: a man in his thirties or forties who received the YFV17D yellow fever vaccine. CDR3s include the opening cysteine and the closing phenylalanine or tryptophan. The D gene is left open where the match is weak. A clone size is listed for some rows: how often the clone was seen (once, few, many), or a class if it is expanded.

V: TRBV15; D: -; size: many; J: TRBJ2-1; CDR3: CATVGGQHNEQFF; DNA: TGTGCCACCGTAGGGGGACAACACAATGAGCAGTTCTTC
V: TRBV19; D: TRBD2; size: -; J: TRBJ2-3; CDR3: CASSDRSAGVTDTQYF; DNA: TGTGCCAGTAGTGATAGGTCAGCGGGAGTAACGGATACGCAGTATTTT
V: TRBV5-5; D: TRBD1; size: few; J: TRBJ2-1; CDR3: CASRHGTGPSNEQFF; DNA: TGTGCCAGCAGACATGGGACAGGCCCATCCAATGAGCAGTTCTTC
V: TRBV15; D: TRBD2; size: once; J: TRBJ2-1; CDR3: CATSRDWGGSSYNEQFF; DNA: TGTGCCACCAGCAGAGATTGGGGGGGGAGCTCCTACAATGAGCAGTTCTTC
V: TRBV7-2; D: -; size: many; J: TRBJ1-6; CDR3: CASSRPVKDSPLHF; DNA: TGTGCCAGCAGCCGTCCAGTTAAGGATTCACCCCTCCACTTT
V: TRBV6-6; D: -; size: few; J: TRBJ2-1; CDR3: CAARRGGDEQFF; DNA: TGTGCCGCCCGGAGAGGGGGGGATGAGCAGTTCTTC
V: TRBV19; D: -; size: few; J: TRBJ2-3; CDR3: CASTPRYGGSTDTQYF; DNA: TGTGCCAGTACCCCCCGCTATGGCGGGAGCACAGATACGCAGTATTTT
V: TRBV7-9; D: TRBD1; size: few; J: TRBJ2-1; CDR3: CASSLINRDRLNEQFF; DNA: TGTGCCAGCAGCCTGATCAACCGGGACAGGCTCAATGAGCAGTTCTTC
V: TRBV12-3/TRBV12-4; D: -; size: few; J: TRBJ2-7; CDR3: CASSWDKRGGEQYF; DNA: TGTGCCAGCAGTTGGGACAAAAGGGGGGGCGAGCAGTACTTC
V: TRBV6-5; D: -; size: -; J: TRBJ2-3; CDR3: CASTLLGPTGTSTDTQYF; DNA: TGTGCCAGCACCTTACTGGGTCCCACCGGAACTAGCACAGATACGCAGTATTTT
V: TRBV12-3/TRBV12-4; D: -; size: few; J: TRBJ2-5; CDR3: CASSFQRGAQYF; DNA: TGTGCCAGCAGTTTTCAGCGAGGGGCCCAGTACTTC
V: TRBV4-3; D: -; size: few; J: TRBJ1-4; CDR3: CASSQELLPATNEKLFF; DNA: TGCGCCAGCAGCCAAGAGCTACTCCCTGCAACTAATGAAAAACTGTTTTTT
V: TRBV7-2; D: -; size: -; J: TRBJ1-2; CDR3: CASSPDNNYGYTF; DNA: TGTGCCAGCAGCCCCGACAATAACTATGGCTACACCTTC
V: TRBV7-9; D: -; size: -; J: TRBJ2-3; CDR3: CASSLLAGQVAGDTQYF; DNA: TGTGCCAGCAGCTTGCTGGCTGGACAGGTAGCGGGGGATACGCAGTATTTT
V: TRBV10-1; D: -; size: -; J: TRBJ2-7; CDR3: CASKGEQYF; DNA: TGCGCCAGCAAAGGGGAGCAGTACTTC
V: TRBV7-9; D: -; size: -; J: TRBJ1-5; CDR3: CASSLAEGNQPQHF; DNA: TGTGCCAGCAGCTTAGCTGAGGGGAATCAGCCCCAGCATTTT
V: TRBV20-1; D: TRBD1; size: few; J: TRBJ2-1; CDR3: CSARVGTGGYEQFF; DNA: TGCAGTGCTAGAGTCGGGACAGGGGGCTATGAGCAGTTCTTC
V: TRBV6-5; D: -; size: many; J: TRBJ2-2; CDR3: CASSYEVNTGELFF; DNA: TGTGCCAGCAGTTACGAGGTGAACACCGGGGAGCTGTTTTTT
V: TRBV6-1; D: TRBD1; size: -; J: TRBJ2-7; CDR3: CASTRQGGYEQYF; DNA: TGTGCCAGCACCCGACAGGGCGGCTACGAGCAGTACTTC
V: TRBV20-1; D: -; size: -; J: TRBJ2-7; CDR3: CSARDRHEQYF; DNA: TGCAGTGCTAGAGATAGACACGAGCAGTACTTC
V: TRBV7-9; D: -; size: many; J: TRBJ2-3; CDR3: CASGWGRPSTDTQYF; DNA: TGTGCCAGCGGCTGGGGGCGGCCTAGCACAGATACGCAGTATTTT
V: TRBV14; D: TRBD2; size: -; J: TRBJ2-1; CDR3: CASSQTTGRENFKEQFF; DNA: TGTGCCAGCAGCCAAACAACGGGGCGGGAGAATTTTAAGGAGCAGTTCTTC
V: TRBV5-6; D: -; size: -; J: TRBJ2-7; CDR3: CASSLGRRIAYEQYF; DNA: TGTGCCAGCAGCTTGGGCAGGAGAATTGCCTACGAGCAGTACTTC
V: TRBV6-2/TRBV6-3; D: -; size: few; J: TRBJ2-7; CDR3: CASSYWGSYEQYF; DNA: TGTGCCAGCAGTTACTGGGGCAGCTACGAGCAGTACTTC
V: TRBV10-2; D: TRBD2; size: many; J: TRBJ2-1; CDR3: CASRGSGLAGDHEQFF; DNA: TGCGCCAGTCGGGGTTCGGGACTAGCGGGAGACCATGAGCAGTTCTTC
V: TRBV29-1; D: -; size: -; J: TRBJ1-4; CDR3: CSVSGPSNEKLFF; DNA: TGCAGCGTTTCGGGACCCTCTAATGAAAAACTGTTTTTT
V: TRBV20-1; D: TRBD2; size: few; J: TRBJ2-7; CDR3: CSAGVPSSGRASYEQYF; DNA: TGCAGTGCTGGTGTCCCCTCTAGCGGGAGGGCGAGTTACGAGCAGTACTTC
V: TRBV7-9; D: -; size: few; J: TRBJ1-4; CDR3: CASTLLGSRDKNEKLFF; DNA: TGTGCCAGCACCTTGCTTGGTAGCCGGGACAAGAATGAAAAACTGTTTTTT
V: TRBV6-1; D: TRBD1; size: -; J: TRBJ1-6; CDR3: CASTQDRGPYNSPLHF; DNA: TGTGCCAGCACCCAAGACAGGGGGCCTTATAATTCACCCCTCCACTTT
V: TRBV7-2; D: TRBD1; size: few; J: TRBJ2-2; CDR3: CASSLRDRGYTGELFF; DNA: TGTGCCAGCAGCTTAAGGGACAGGGGGTACACCGGGGAGCTGTTTTTT
V: TRBV12-3/TRBV12-4; D: -; size: -; J: TRBJ2-7; CDR3: CASSFTLGQRNYEQYF; DNA: TGTGCCAGCAGTTTTACGTTAGGTCAGAGAAACTACGAGCAGTACTTC
V: TRBV20-1; D: -; size: few; J: TRBJ2-3; CDR3: CSARGRTAADTQYF; DNA: TGCAGTGCTAGAGGTCGGACCGCGGCAGATACGCAGTATTTT
V: TRBV10-3; D: TRBD2; size: few; J: TRBJ2-7; CDR3: CAISSRSGGAYEQYF; DNA: TGTGCCATCAGCTCCCGAAGCGGGGGAGCCTACGAGCAGTACTTC
V: TRBV6-1; D: -; size: few; J: TRBJ1-2; CDR3: CASSTSHLGQGYTF; DNA: TGTGCCAGCAGTACCTCTCACCTCGGACAGGGCTACACCTTC
V: TRBV29-1; D: -; size: few; J: TRBJ2-5; CDR3: CSVVGGFVEETQYF; DNA: TGCAGCGTTGTGGGTGGGTTCGTTGAAGAGACCCAGTACTTC
V: TRBV6-4; D: TRBD2; size: few; J: TRBJ2-1; CDR3: CASSGGGVGGNEQFF; DNA: TGTGCCAGCAGTGGCGGGGGAGTAGGTGGCAATGAGCAGTTCTTC
V: TRBV6-5; D: TRBD1; size: few; J: TRBJ1-2; CDR3: CASSYPGQGNYGYTF; DNA: TGTGCCAGCAGTTACCCGGGACAGGGAAACTATGGCTACACCTTC
V: TRBV5-6; D: -; size: few; J: TRBJ2-5; CDR3: CASSPQVVEVGETQYF; DNA: TGTGCCAGCAGCCCCCAGGTCGTAGAGGTCGGAGAGACCCAGTACTTC
V: TRBV5-6; D: -; size: -; J: TRBJ2-5; CDR3: CASLEADGRETQYF; DNA: TGTGCCAGCTTAGAAGCGGACGGTAGGGAGACCCAGTACTTC
V: TRBV7-9; D: -; size: -; J: TRBJ2-7; CDR3: CASSLGTVDEQYF; DNA: TGTGCCAGCAGCTTAGGCACCGTGGACGAGCAGTACTTC
V: TRBV7-2; D: TRBD2; size: few; J: TRBJ2-7; CDR3: CASSLVGTSGSVEQYF; DNA: TGTGCCAGCAGCTTAGTGGGGACTAGCGGGAGCGTCGAGCAGTACTTC
V: TRBV7-9; D: -; size: -; J: TRBJ2-5; CDR3: CASSLDGPQGTQYF; DNA: TGTGCCAGCAGCTTAGACGGCCCCCAAGGGACCCAGTACTTC
V: TRBV28; D: -; size: -; J: TRBJ1-1; CDR3: CASSFPGTGRNEAFF; DNA: TGTGCCAGCAGTTTTCCGGGGACTGGCCGGAATGAAGCTTTCTTT
V: TRBV6-2/TRBV6-3; D: TRBD2; size: few; J: TRBJ2-5; CDR3: CASSPTKAGYETQYF; DNA: TGTGCCAGCAGTCCCACCAAAGCGGGATATGAGACCCAGTACTTC
V: TRBV11-2; D: TRBD1; size: -; J: TRBJ1-2; CDR3: CASSPRDRAYGYTF; DNA: TGTGCCAGCAGCCCCCGGGACAGGGCCTATGGCTACACCTTC
V: TRBV12-3/TRBV12-4; D: TRBD2; size: many; J: TRBJ2-1; CDR3: CASSPLAGNSAEQFF; DNA: TGTGCCAGCAGTCCTTTAGCGGGAAACTCTGCTGAGCAGTTCTTC
V: TRBV20-1; D: -; size: -; J: TRBJ2-1; CDR3: CSASPGLSNEQFF; DNA: TGCAGTGCTAGTCCAGGACTTTCCAATGAGCAGTTCTTC
V: TRBV6-2/TRBV6-3; D: -; size: few; J: TRBJ2-7; CDR3: CASTKLGQTYEQYF; DNA: TGTGCCAGCACCAAACTCGGACAGACCTACGAGCAGTACTTC
V: TRBV6-2/TRBV6-3; D: -; size: few; J: TRBJ2-1; CDR3: CASINRDSHIHNEQFF; DNA: TGTGCCAGCATCAATCGGGACTCCCATATACACAATGAGCAGTTCTTC
V: TRBV9; D: -; size: -; J: TRBJ1-2; CDR3: CASSGGQDNNYGYTF; DNA: TGTGCCAGCAGCGGCGGACAAGATAATAACTATGGCTACACCTTC
V: TRBV7-2; D: TRBD2; size: many; J: TRBJ2-1; CDR3: CASSGGLAGHNEQFF; DNA: TGTGCCAGCAGCGGGGGACTAGCGGGACACAATGAGCAGTTCTTC
V: TRBV7-9; D: TRBD1; size: few; J: TRBJ2-1; CDR3: CASSFPGQGHHEQFF; DNA: TGTGCCAGCAGCTTTCCGGGACAGGGGCACCATGAGCAGTTCTTC
V: TRBV29-1; D: -; size: -; J: TRBJ2-7; CDR3: CSVEDDQGKAYEQYF; DNA: TGCAGCGTTGAAGATGATCAGGGGAAGGCCTACGAGCAGTACTTC